The 6 T cell receptor beta chains reported below all come from one sample, sequenced in a study of cytomegalovirus exposure and HLA in healthy donors. The PCR made use of 60 Vbeta and 13 Jbeta primers. The method was immunoSEQ multiplex PCR; TCRdb's version includes in-frame clones alone and lacks a portion of them. Of 100,000 to 150,000 clones in the sample, around 70% were seen once. The sample consisted of PBMCs. The receptors originated from a man aged 35-49 years in good health and CMV-seropositive.

The rearrangement links TRBV15 to TRBJ2-1, with 10 positions matching TRBD1. Germline lookup yields CDR1 LNHNV and CDR2 YYDKDF (reference sequence). The CDR3 has 20 residues. The V segment lost 5 bases and the J segment 4 bases; nucleotides outside the gene matches: 20. CDR3 coding DNA: TGTGCCACCAGCGGGGAGCCGGGACAGGGGACCCATTTAGTGTACAATGAGCAGTTCTTC. It yields the protein CATSGEPGQGTHLVYNEQFF.

V usage is TRBV5-1 and J usage is TRBJ2-1; 7 bases align to TRBD1. V was pared by 4 bases and J by 0 bases, with 10 bases of the junction left unmatched. CDR1 and CDR2 from the germline V gene are SGHRS and YFSETQ. There are 17 residues in the CDR3. In DNA, the CDR3 is TGCGCCAGCAGCCCCGGTCGACAGGGAAGCTCCTACAATGAGCAGTTCTTC. As protein: CASSPGRQGSSYNEQFF.

In DNA form, the CDR3 reads TGTGCCAGCAGTTTAGGACAGGGGGCGTCCGACCAAGAGACCCAGTACTTC. Translating gives CASSLGQGASDQETQYF. This rearrangement joins TRBV28 to TRBJ2-5; 11 nucleotides match TRBD1. The V and J ends lost 2 bases and 0 bases, in that order; junction bases with no gene match: 5. Germline V gene sequence: CDR1 MDHEN, CDR2 SYDVKM. The CDR3 consists of 17 residues.

The chain recombines TRBV19 with TRBJ1-4, with 8 bases identical to TRBD1. After removal of 8 bases from V and 5 bases from J, the junction contained 7 bases not matched to a gene. Germline-derived CDR1 and CDR2 are LNHDA and SQIVND (reference sequence). The CDR3 runs to 14 residues. The CDR3 is CASRRDRSNEKLFF. The CDR3 coding sequence is TGTGCCAGTCGCCGGGACAGGAGCAATGAAAAACTGTTTTTT.

This clone was picked up one time. The chain is built from TRBV10-2 and TRBJ2-1; 9 nucleotides line up with TRBD2. With V trimmed by 7 bases and J by 8 bases, 15 bases remained unmatched. The length of the CDR3 is 16 residues. CDR1 WSHSY and CDR2 SAAADI come from the germline V gene. CDR3 protein: CASTVAGDSSSDEQFF. The DNA for the CDR3 is TGCGCCAGCACCGTAGCGGGAGATAGCTCATCTGATGAGCAGTTCTTC.

V usage is TRBV5-1 and J usage is TRBJ1-1, with 10 bases matching TRBD1. Germline assignment: CDR1 SGHRS and CDR2 YFSETQ. Trimming cost V 4 bases and J 6 bases; bases outside gene matches: 21. The CDR3 spans 19 residues. CDR3 DNA: TGCGCCAGCAGCGGATCTTCGAGACAGGGGGCGCGGGGATTCGCTGAAGCTTTCTTT. Translation gives CASSGSSRQGARGFAEAFF. Drawing the rest from reference TRBV5-1 and TRBJ1-1, the complete variable domain is KAGVTQTPRYLIKTRGQQVTLSCSPISGHRSVSWYQQTPGQGLQFLFEYFSETQRNKGNFPGRFSGRQFSNSRSEMNVSTLELGDSALYLCASSGSSRQGARGFAEAFFGQGTRLTVV.